This TCR beta chain was identified during a study of CD8+CD57+ T cells in acquired aplastic anemia. All patients picked for sequencing had shown, by flow cytometry, an expansion of CD8+CD57+ cells. With no exception, the patients had severe acquired aplastic anemia. Profiling of TCR beta VDJ combinations and CDR3 sequences used genomic DNA as template. TCRdb analysed the reads with MiXCR anew, one entry per CDR3 protein. This sample yields under 200,000 distinct CDR3 sequences, of which less than 50% are seen a single time; about 1.8% belongs to the top ten. The V segment lost 5 bases and the J segment 6 bases; nucleotides outside the gene matches: 15. Germline V gene sequence: CDR1 MRHNA, CDR2 SNTAGT. The CDR3 is 16 residues long.

This receptor was identified in a human donor with aplastic anemia. Material: sorted CD4+, CD8+, or CD8+CD57+ T cells (not recorded which) from PBMCs. The gene calls are TRBV6-4 and TRBJ2-7; TRBD1 agrees at 8 bases. Written as DNA, the CDR3 is TGTGCCAGCAGTCCATCCGGGGCAGGGGGCCAGGGCGAGCAGTACTTC. Translated, it gives CASSPSGAGGQGEQYF.